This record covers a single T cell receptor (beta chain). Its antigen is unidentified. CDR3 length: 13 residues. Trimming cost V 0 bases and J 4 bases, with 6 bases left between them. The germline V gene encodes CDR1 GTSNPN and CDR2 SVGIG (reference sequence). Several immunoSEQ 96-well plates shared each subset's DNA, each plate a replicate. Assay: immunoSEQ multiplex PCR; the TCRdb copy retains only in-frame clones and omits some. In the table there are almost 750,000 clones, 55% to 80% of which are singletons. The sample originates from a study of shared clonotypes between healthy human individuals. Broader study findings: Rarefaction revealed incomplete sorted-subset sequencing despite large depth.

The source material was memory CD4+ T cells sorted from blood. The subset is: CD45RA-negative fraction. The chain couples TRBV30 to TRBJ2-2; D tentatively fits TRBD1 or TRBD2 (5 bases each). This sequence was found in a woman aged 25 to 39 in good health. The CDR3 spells CAWSVGTTGELFF. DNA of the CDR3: TGTGCCTGGAGTGTTGGGACCACCGGGGAGCTGTTTTTT.